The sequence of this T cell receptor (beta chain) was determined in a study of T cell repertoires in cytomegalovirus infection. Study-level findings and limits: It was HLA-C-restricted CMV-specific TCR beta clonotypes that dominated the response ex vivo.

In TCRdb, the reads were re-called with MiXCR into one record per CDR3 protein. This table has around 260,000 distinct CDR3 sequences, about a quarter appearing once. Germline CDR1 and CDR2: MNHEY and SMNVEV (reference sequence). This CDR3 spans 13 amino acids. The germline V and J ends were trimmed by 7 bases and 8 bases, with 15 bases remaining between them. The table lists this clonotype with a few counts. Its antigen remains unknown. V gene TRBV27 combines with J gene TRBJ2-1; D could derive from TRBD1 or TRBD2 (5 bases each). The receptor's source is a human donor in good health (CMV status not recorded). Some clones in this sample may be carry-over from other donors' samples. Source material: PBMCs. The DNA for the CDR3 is TGTGCCAGCACCCGCCCCGGGGCCCATGAGCAGTTCTTC. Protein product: CASTRPGAHEQFF.